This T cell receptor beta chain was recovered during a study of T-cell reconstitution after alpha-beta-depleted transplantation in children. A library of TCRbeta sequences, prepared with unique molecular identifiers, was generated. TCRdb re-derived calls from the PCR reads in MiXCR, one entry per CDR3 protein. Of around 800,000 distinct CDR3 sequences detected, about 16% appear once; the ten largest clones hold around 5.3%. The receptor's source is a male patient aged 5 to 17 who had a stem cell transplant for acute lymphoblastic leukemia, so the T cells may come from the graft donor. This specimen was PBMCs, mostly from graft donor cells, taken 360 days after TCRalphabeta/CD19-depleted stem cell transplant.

CDR3 residues: CASTLEGGGLINEQFF. The CDR3 nucleotides are TGTGCCAGCACCCTAGAGGGGGGAGGGCTAATTAATGAGCAGTTCTTC. The chain joins TRBV7-2 to TRBJ2-1, with D perhaps matching TRBD2 (7 bases). V was pared by 7 bases and J by 7 bases, with 23 bases between. Per the germline V gene, CDR1 is SGHTA and CDR2 is FQGNSA. The CDR3 runs to 16 residues.